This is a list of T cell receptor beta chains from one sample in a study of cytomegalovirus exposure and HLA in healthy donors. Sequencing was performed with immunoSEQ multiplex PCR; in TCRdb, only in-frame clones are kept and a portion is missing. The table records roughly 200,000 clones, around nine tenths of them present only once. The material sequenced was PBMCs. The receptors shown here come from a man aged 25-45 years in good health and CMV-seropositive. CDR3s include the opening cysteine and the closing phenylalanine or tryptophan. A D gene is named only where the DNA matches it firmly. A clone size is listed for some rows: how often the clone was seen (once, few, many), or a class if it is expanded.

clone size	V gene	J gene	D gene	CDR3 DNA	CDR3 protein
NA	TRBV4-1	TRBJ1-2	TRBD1	TGCGCCAGCAGCCAACGGGCAACGGGACAGGACTATGGCTACACCTTC	CASSQRATGQDYGYTF
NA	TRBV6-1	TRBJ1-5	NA	TGTGCCAGCAGTGAGTTGGGGGATCAGCCCCAGCATTTT	CASSELGDQPQHF
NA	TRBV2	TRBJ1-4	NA	TGTGCCAGCGGACCCAGGGTAACTAATGAAAAACTGTTTTTT	CASGPRVTNEKLFF
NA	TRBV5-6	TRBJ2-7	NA	TGTGCCAGCAGCCGCGGACAGAGTCGCGAGCAGTACTTC	CASSRGQSREQYF
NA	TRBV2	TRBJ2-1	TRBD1	TGTGCCAGCACCCCCGGGGGGGACAGGGGGTACAATGAGCAGTTCTTC	CASTPGGDRGYNEQFF
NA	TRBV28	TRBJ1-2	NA	TGTGCCAGCAGGGCCCAGGGAAACTATGGCTACACCTTC	CASRAQGNYGYTF
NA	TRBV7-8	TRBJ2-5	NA	TGTGCCAGCAGCTTAGGGCTTCACGGAGAAGAGACCCAGTACTTC	CASSLGLHGEETQYF
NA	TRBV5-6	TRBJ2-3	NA	TGTGCCAGCAGCTTTTCCCCCCATCGGACAGCGACGGATACGCAGTATTTT	CASSFSPHRTATDTQYF
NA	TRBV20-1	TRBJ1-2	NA	TGCAGTGCTGAAGGGGGCTATGGCTACACCTTC	CSAEGGYGYTF
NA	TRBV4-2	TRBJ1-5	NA	TGTGCCAGCAGCCAAGACAGGGGTGGTGCTGGTCAGCCCCAGCATTTT	CASSQDRGGAGQPQHF
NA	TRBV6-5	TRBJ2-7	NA	TGTGCCAGCAGTTACTCGTCCAGGGGATATCGGGAGCAGTACTTC	CASSYSSRGYREQYF
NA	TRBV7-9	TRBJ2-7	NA	TGTGCCAGCAGCTTAGCACACTTCCGCTACGAGCAGTACTTC	CASSLAHFRYEQYF
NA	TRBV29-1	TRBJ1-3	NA	TGCAGCGTTGAGGAGGGTTCTGGAAACACCATATATTTT	CSVEEGSGNTIYF
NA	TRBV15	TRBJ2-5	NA	TGTGCCACCAGCAGAGACAGGGGGGCGAAGACCCAGTACTTC	CATSRDRGAKTQYF
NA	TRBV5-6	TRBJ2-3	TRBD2	TGTGCCAGCAGCGCCCGACTAGCAGGAGATACGCAGTATTTT	CASSARLAGDTQYF
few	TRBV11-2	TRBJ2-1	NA	TGTGCCAGCAGCTTGATAACAGGGTCCTACAATGAGCAGTTCTTC	CASSLITGSYNEQFF
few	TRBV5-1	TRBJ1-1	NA	TGCGCCAGCAGCTTGGGGGCACGGGGAGGTAACACTGAAGCTTTCTTT	CASSLGARGGNTEAFF
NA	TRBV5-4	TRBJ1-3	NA	TGTGCCAGCAGCTTGGGGGGCCCAGGGGACGGAAACACCATATATTTT	CASSLGGPGDGNTIYF
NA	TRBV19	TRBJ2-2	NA	TGTGCCAGTAGTATAGGAGTCCTAGCTATGGGGGAGCTGTTTTTT	CASSIGVLAMGELFF
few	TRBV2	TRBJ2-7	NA	TGTGCCAGCACTGGGGGGCAGAGCTACGAGCAGTACTTC	CASTGGQSYEQYF
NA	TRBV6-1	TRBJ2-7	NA	TGTGCCAGCAGTGAAGGACAGGTCTACGAGCAGTACTTC	CASSEGQVYEQYF
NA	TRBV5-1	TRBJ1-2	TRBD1	TGCGCCAGCAGCTTCGGACAGGGGCACCGCTATGGCTACACCTTC	CASSFGQGHRYGYTF
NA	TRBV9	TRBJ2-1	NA	TGTGCCAGCAGCGTAGGAGGGACTCGGGAGCAGTTCTTC	CASSVGGTREQFF
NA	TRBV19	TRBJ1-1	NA	TGTGCCAGTAGTATAGGCCCAGGTAGGGACACTGAAGCTTTCTTT	CASSIGPGRDTEAFF
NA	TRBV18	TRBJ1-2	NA	TGTGCCAGCTCCCAAACAGGGACCCACTATGGCTACACCTTC	CASSQTGTHYGYTF
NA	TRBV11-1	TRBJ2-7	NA	TGTGCCAGCAGCTTATATCGCAGTTCCCCCTACGAGCAGTACTTC	CASSLYRSSPYEQYF
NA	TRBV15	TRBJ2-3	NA	TGTGCCACCAGCCGATCGACAGATACGCAGTATTTT	CATSRSTDTQYF
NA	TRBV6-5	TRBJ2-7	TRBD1	TGTGCCAGCACCTCTCCCCCCAGGGGGAACTACGAGCAGTACTTC	CASTSPPRGNYEQYF
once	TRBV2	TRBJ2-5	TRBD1	TGTGCCAGCAGTTCTACCGGGACAGGGGATCAGGAGACCCAGTACTTC	CASSSTGTGDQETQYF
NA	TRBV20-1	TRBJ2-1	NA	TGCAGTGCTAGAAAGCAGAATGAGCAGTTCTTC	CSARKQNEQFF
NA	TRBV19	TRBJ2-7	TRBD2	TGTGCCAGCTCACTGGGGGGACTAGCGGCCGAGCAGTACTTC	CASSLGGLAAEQYF
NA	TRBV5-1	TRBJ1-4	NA	TGCGCCAGCAGAATAACAGCTGCAACTAATGAAAAACTGTTTTTT	CASRITAATNEKLFF
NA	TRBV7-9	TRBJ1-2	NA	TGTGCCAGCAGCTTCTACAGTTATTCTGGCTACACCTTC	CASSFYSYSGYTF
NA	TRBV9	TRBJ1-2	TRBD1	TGTGCCAGCAGCGTAGAGACAGGGGGATCCTATGGCTACACCTTC	CASSVETGGSYGYTF
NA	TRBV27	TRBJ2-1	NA	TGTGCCAGCGTTATAGGGGGTGGGGGATACAATGAGCAGTTCTTC	CASVIGGGGYNEQFF
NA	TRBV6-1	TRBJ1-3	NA	TGTGCCAGCTTAGGGGGCTCTGGAAACACCATATATTTT	CASLGGSGNTIYF
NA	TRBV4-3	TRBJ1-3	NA	TGCGCCAGCAGCCATGATGTAGGTAATCCTGGAAACACCATATATTTT	CASSHDVGNPGNTIYF
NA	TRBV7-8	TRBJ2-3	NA	TGTGCCAGCAGCTCCCAGGGTCCTGGCACAGATACGCAGTATTTT	CASSSQGPGTDTQYF
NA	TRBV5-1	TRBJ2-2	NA	TGCGCCAGCAGCTGGCAGGGTGGTGTAGCCGGGGAGCTGTTTTTT	CASSWQGGVAGELFF
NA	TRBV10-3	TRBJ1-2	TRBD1	TGTGCCATCAGTCCGGGACAGGGCACCTATGGCTACACCTTC	CAISPGQGTYGYTF
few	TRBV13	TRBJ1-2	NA	TGTGCCAGCAGCTTAGGACAGGGCTCTGGCTACACCTTC	CASSLGQGSGYTF
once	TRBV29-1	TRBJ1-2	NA	TGCAGCGTTCTGCCGGGGCGTCTCGACTATGGCTACACCTTC	CSVLPGRLDYGYTF
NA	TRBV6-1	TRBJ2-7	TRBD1	TGTGCCGGTGGGGACAGGACCACCTACGAGCAGTACTTC	CAGGDRTTYEQYF
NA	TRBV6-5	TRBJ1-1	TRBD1	TGTGCCAGCAGCGATGACAGGGGAAACACTGAAGCTTTCTTT	CASSDDRGNTEAFF
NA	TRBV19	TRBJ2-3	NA	TGTGCCAGTAGTATTGGGACGCTTAAGGGGACGCAGTATTTT	CASSIGTLKGTQYF
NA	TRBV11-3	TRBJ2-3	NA	TGTGCCAGCAGCTTAGTGGGCGGTGCGGCAGATACGCAGTATTTT	CASSLVGGAADTQYF
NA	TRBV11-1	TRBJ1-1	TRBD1	TGTGCCAGCAGCTTAGGTTCGAGTCAGGGACAGGACACTGAAGCTTTCTTT	CASSLGSSQGQDTEAFF
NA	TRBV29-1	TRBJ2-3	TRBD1	TGCAGCGTGGAGGGGGACAGGCGCAGCACAGATACGCAGTATTTT	CSVEGDRRSTDTQYF
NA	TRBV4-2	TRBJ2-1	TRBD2	TGTGCCAGCAGCCAAGACACGACTAGCGGGTCATACAATGAGCAGTTCTTC	CASSQDTTSGSYNEQFF
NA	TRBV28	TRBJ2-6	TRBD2	TGTGCCAGCAGTTCCTCCTTAAGCGGGGCTGGGGCCAACGTCCTGACTTTC	CASSSSLSGAGANVLTF
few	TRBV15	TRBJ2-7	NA	TGTGCCACCAGCACAACTCTCGGGACAAGGGCCTACGAGCAGTACTTC	CATSTTLGTRAYEQYF
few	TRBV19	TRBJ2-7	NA	TGTGCCAGTAGTATAGAGGGCGCCCACGAGCAGTACTTC	CASSIEGAHEQYF
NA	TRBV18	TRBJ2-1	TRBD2	TGTGCCAGCTCACCTTCGGGACTAGCGGGGGGCGCCCTCTACAATGAGCAGTTCTTC	CASSPSGLAGGALYNEQFF
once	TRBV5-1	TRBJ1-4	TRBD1	TGCGCCAGCAGCGAATTCGGGACAGGGGAAAAACTGTTTTTT	CASSEFGTGEKLFF
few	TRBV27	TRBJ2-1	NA	TGTGCCAGCAGTTTCGGGACCCTCGGCCAGAATGAGCAGTTCTTC	CASSFGTLGQNEQFF
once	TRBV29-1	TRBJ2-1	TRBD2	TGCAGCGTTGTCCCCGGGAGGGTCGCTTACAATGAGCAGTTCTTC	CSVVPGRVAYNEQFF
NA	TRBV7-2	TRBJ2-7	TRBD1	TGTGCCAGCAGCTTGAGGACAGGGGAAAGGTACGAGCAGTACTTC	CASSLRTGERYEQYF
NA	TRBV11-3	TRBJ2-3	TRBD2	TGTGCCAGCAGCTCACGGACTAGCGGGGACCGCACAGATACGCAGTATTTT	CASSSRTSGDRTDTQYF
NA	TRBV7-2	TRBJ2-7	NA	TGTGCCAGCAGCATAGCCCTCTCCTACGAGCAGTACTTC	CASSIALSYEQYF